The sequence of this T cell receptor (beta chain) was determined in a study of regulatory T cells in long-lasting Graves disease (TCRdb year 2021). General notes on the study: Patients with newly diagnosed Graves' disease had been on antithyroid drugs for under 3 months. Patients with persistent Graves' disease were compared with patients with newly diagnosed Graves' disease using TCR sequencing and RNA sequencing of peripheral blood. The study took place in China and was registered as a clinical trial. A total of roughly 33 samples underwent TCR sequencing: some 13 from persistent and some 20 from newly diagnosed Graves' disease patients. The paper as a whole reports these results and caveats: The authors noted that the small sample size was a limitation that may lower accuracy. Only the TCR beta chain was sequenced and analyzed. Lower TCR Shannon entropy and fewer highly expanded clones were observed in persistent Graves' disease patients than in newly diagnosed patients, which suggested clonal expansion. Patients with persistent disease shared more public clonotypes (over 2,500) than newly diagnosed patients did (around 980). Only peripheral blood was studied, because thyroid tissue, the primary lesion, was inaccessible. Preferential use of TRBV28, TRBJ1-2 and TRBJ2-5 was observed in persistent disease, whereas TRBV20-1 and TRBJ2-1 were favored in newly diagnosed disease.

The cysteine opens and the phenylalanine closes a CDR3 of 17 amino acids. Only the CDR3 DNA stays, 51 bases, in frame from base 1. V sheds 7 bases and J sheds 4 bases, leaving 23 bases between their ends. From the germline V gene, CDR1 is SGHTA and CDR2 is FQGNSA. Libraries were built with multiplex PCR. Instrument used: Illumina HiSeq 4000. TCR beta libraries were built with iRepertoire HTBI primers and Arm-PCR amplification of CDR3 regions. Before sequencing, the PCR products underwent gel purification. In the paper's pipeline: Gene usage analysis of CDR3 amino acid clonotypes used the 55 to 65 TRBV and about 13 TRBJ segments found across samples. Filtered high-quality paired reads were merged into contigs using COPE and FqMerger. Contigs were aligned with BLAST to IMGT TRBV, TRBD and TRBJ reference genes, and CDR3 was defined per IMGT. Any clonotype with a frequency above 0.1% was counted as a highly expanded clone. Shannon entropy was used to measure repertoire diversity, and the Gini coefficient was used to measure V-J evenness. A clonotype was considered public if more than one individual shared it. Clones were called with MiXCR by TCRdb after fastp trimmed the public reads at Q25, and only in-frame beta chains were retained. Duplicate CDR3 protein sequences are folded into a single record with the most common DNA and genes. TCRdb, rather than the study authors, made the V and J calls. Within this sample are roughly 360,000 distinct CDR3 sequences, with roughly 10% of them counted one time only. About 20% of the sample goes to the ten largest clones.

Notes on this clonotype: No antigen is known for it. No much larger clone is present one base from it, and per-base qualities are unavailable.

What the time point label conveys for this sample: newly diagnosed GD, antithyroid drugs for less than 3 months. For both TCR sequencing and RNA sequencing, RNA was extracted from PBMCs in TRIzol. The diagnosis of Graves' disease followed American Thyroid Association guidelines. Patients were recruited from an endocrinology department in Xi'an, China. From each patient, around 9.3 milliliters of peripheral blood was collected into an EDTA anticoagulant tube. Ficoll Paque Plus density gradient separation was used to isolate PBMCs, and no further T cell sorting was done. An Agilent 2100 Bioanalyzer and agarose gel were used to check RNA quality, and a NanoDrop 2000 was used to measure RNA concentration. A further study also used this sample, focusing on T cells in Graves' hyperthyroidism and ophthalmopathy. According to the second study: Stable Graves' hyperthyroidism was defined as no progression to ophthalmopathy during 18 months of follow-up. Hyperthyroidism patients were aged 18 to 65 years and newly diagnosed, with disease duration of less than 2 months. Patients with uncontrolled infections, other autoimmune diseases, pregnancy or lactation were excluded. Diagnoses relied on clinical symptoms, serum thyroxine and TRAb, thyroid ultrasound and orbital computed tomography. For the first round of RT-PCR on the TCR CDR3, the HTBI primer set was used together with the Qiagen OneStep RT-PCR kit. Blood samples also contained most of the expanded thyroid clonotypes (frequency above 0.001), which suggests that blood repertoires may reflect thyroid immune responses. A 13 V-J signature model separated ophthalmopathy from stable hyperthyroidism, with just over 85% sensitivity and approximately 81% specificity in cross-validation and 80%/75% in testing. During validation, the model predicted progression to ophthalmopathy a median of around six months ahead of onset, with around 65% sensitivity and under 85% specificity. To identify TCR V-J signatures that set the groups apart, the researchers used a discovery cohort of about a hundred patients, made up of approximately 43 with Graves' ophthalmopathy and 55 to 65 with stable Graves' hyperthyroidism. Prospective prediction of ophthalmopathy was tested in an independent validation cohort of approximately 18 hyperthyroidism patients and roughly 16 patients who later progressed to ophthalmopathy. The 85 to 100 discovery patients were randomly split 7:3 into training and test sets. In about six Graves' hyperthyroidism patients, the study also compared T-cell repertoires from thyroid tissue with T-cell repertoires from blood. Once sampling was done, hyperthyroidism patients were given methimazole at a starting dose of 30 mg daily, whereas ophthalmopathy patients were given high-dose intravenous methylprednisolone. The libraries were constructed in a second round of multiplex PCR and then size-selected and purified. The libraries were sequenced on an Illumina HiSeq2000 using paired-end 100 bp reads. SOAPnuke was used to process the raw data, with reads discarded if the reads contained adapters or uncalled bases, had a mean Phred below 15, or lacked an exact constant-primer or identifier match. COPE v1.2.5 was used to merge the high-quality paired reads, and each unique nucleotide sequence was defined as a clonotype. Clonotypes were aligned to IMGT TRBV, TRBD and TRBJ reference segments using MiTCR v1.1. The analysis was restricted to V-J combinations with a frequency above 0.0001, which together covered 99.2% of the repertoires. The TCS score was defined as the ratio of F50 (clonal expansion) to E x V (chaos), calculated using BLOSUM62-based TCRdist between CDR3 peptides within each V-J. Welch's t-statistics and random forest reduced fewer than 600 V-J features to roughly 13, which were used in a naive Bayes classifier (R e1071). Sample size was not statistically predetermined, and blinding of investigators to group allocation was not performed. According to the paper, TCR Vbeta CDR3 sequencing was carried out on approximately 140 peripheral blood samples, which came from about 45 ophthalmopathy, 80 or so hyperthyroidism and approximately 17 progressor patients.

The sequencing used peripheral blood mononuclear cells (PBMCs), collected at new diagnosis, from a patient treated with antithyroid drugs. This receptor chain uses TRBV7-2 and TRBJ2-1, with the D gene possibly TRBD1 or TRBD2, each one fitting 5 bases. This TCR derives from a woman aged 18-29 years with Graves disease. Donor details come from another sample of the same person, matched by shared clones. CDR3 reads: CASTPTRGRKFYNEQFF. The DNA reads TGTGCCAGCACACCAACCCGGGGCAGAAAGTTTTACAATGAGCAGTTCTTC. Joined to the reference TRBV7-2 and TRBJ2-1 proteins, this CDR3 gives the full variable domain: GAGVSQSPSNKVTEKGKDVELRCDPISGHTALYWYRQSLGQGLEFLIYFQGNSAPDKSGLPSDRFSAERTGGSVSTLTIQRTQQEDSAVYLCASTPTRGRKFYNEQFFGPGTRLTVL.